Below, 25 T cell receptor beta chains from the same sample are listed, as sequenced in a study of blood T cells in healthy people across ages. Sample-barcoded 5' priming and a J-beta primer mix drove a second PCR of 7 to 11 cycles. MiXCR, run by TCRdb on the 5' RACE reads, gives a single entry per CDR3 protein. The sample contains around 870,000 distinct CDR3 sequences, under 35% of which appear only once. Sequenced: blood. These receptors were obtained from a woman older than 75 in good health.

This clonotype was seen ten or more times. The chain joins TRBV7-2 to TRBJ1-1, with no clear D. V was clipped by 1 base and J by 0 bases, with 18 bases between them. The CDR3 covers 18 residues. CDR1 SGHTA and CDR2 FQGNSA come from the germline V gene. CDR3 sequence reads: CASSLVGPSRTVNTEAFF. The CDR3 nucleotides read TGTGCCAGCAGCTTAGTTGGCCCGTCCCGGACCGTGAACACTGAAGCTTTCTTT.

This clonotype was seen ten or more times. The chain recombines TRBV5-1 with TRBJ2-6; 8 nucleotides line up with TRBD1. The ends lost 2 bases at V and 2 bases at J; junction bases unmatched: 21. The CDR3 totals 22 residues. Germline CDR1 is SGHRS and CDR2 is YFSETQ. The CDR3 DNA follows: TGCGCCAGCAGCTTACCCGGGGACAGGCCGACCAGCGCCCTTACTGGGGCCAACGTCCTGACTTTC. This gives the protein CASSLPGDRPTSALTGANVLTF. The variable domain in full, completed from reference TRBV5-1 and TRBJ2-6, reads KAGVTQTPRYLIKTRGQQVTLSCSPISGHRSVSWYQQTPGQGLQFLFEYFSETQRNKGNFPGRFSGRQFSNSRSEMNVSTLELGDSALYLCASSLPGDRPTSALTGANVLTFGAGSRLTVL.

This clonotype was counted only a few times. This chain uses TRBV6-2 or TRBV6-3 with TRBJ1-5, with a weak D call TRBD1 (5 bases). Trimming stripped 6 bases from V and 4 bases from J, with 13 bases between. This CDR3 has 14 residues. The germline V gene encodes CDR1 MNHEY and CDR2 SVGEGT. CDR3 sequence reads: CASRRQGLNQPQHF. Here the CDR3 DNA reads TGTGCCAGCAGGCGCCAGGGATTGAATCAGCCCCAGCATTTT.

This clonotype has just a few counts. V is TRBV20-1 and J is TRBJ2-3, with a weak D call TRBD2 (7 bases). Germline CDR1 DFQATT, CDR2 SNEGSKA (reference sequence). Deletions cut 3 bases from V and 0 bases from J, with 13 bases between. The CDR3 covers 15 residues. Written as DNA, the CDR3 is TGCAGTGCTAGGAGGCGGGGGCGTAGCACAGATACGCAGTATTTT. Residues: CSARRRGRSTDTQYF.

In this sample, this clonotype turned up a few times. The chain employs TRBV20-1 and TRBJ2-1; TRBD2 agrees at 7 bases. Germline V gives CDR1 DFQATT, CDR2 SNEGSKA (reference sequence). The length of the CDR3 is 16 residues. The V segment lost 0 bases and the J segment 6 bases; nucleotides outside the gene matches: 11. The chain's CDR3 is CSARDPGTIRPNEQFF. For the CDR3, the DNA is TGCAGTGCTAGAGATCCGGGGACTATTAGGCCCAATGAGCAGTTCTTC.

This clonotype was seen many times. This chain's CDR3 is CASSTAGGGDNEQFF. The CDR3 region has the DNA TGTGCCAGCAGCACCGCTGGCGGGGGGGACAATGAGCAGTTCTTC. V is TRBV7-2 and J is TRBJ2-1, with 9 nucleotides matching TRBD2. Per the germline V gene, CDR1 is SGHTA and CDR2 is FQGNSA. The CDR3 totals 15 residues. V was clipped by 5 bases and J by 5 bases; unmatched bases: 7.

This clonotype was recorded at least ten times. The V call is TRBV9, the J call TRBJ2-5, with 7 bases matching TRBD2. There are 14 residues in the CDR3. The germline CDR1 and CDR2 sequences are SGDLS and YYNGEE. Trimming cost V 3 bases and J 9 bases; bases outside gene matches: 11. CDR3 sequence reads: CASSATSYPSPQYF. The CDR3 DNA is TGTGCCAGCAGCGCGACTAGCTACCCCTCGCCCCAGTACTTC.

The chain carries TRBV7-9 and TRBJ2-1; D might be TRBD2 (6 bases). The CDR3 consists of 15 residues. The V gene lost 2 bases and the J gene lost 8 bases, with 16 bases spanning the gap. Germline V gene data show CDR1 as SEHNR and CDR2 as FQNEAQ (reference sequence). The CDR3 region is CASSLRAGGGDEQFF. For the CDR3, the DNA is TGTGCCAGCAGCTTAAGGGCAGGAGGAGGGGATGAGCAGTTCTTC.

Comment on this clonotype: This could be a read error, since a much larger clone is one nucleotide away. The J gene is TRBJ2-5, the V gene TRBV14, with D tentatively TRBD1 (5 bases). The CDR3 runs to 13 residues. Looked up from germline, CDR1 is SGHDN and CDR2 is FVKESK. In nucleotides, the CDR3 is TGTGCCTGCAGCCACCTCAGGGCGGAGACCCAGTACTTC. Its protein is CACSHLRAETQYF.

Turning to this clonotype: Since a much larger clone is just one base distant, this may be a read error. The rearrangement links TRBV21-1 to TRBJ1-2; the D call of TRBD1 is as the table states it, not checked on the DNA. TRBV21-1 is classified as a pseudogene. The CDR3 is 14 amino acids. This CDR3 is CACSVPGQSYGYTF. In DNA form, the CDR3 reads TGTGCCTGCAGCGTTCCGGGACAGAGCTATGGCTACACCTTC.

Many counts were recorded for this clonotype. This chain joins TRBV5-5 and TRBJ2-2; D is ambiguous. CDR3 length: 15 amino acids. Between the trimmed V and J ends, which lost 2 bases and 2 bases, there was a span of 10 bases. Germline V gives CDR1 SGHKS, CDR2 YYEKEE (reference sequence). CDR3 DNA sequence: TGTGCCAGCAGCTTAGGACCCAGAAACACCGGGGAGCTGTTTTTT. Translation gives CASSLGPRNTGELFF.

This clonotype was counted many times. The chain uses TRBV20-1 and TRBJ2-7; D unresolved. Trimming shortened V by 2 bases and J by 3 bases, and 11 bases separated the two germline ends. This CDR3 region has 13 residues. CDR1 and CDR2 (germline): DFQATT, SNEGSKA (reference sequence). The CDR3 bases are TGCAGTGCTAGATCCTTGAAGGGCTACGAGCAGTACTTC. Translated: CSARSLKGYEQYF.

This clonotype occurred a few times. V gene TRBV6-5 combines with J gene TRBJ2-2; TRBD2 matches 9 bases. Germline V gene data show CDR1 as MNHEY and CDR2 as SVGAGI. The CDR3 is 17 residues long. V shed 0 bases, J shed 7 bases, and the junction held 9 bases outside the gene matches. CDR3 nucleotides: TGTGCCAGCAGTTACTCGATTGGCGGGGGGGCCCACGGGGAGCTGTTTTTT. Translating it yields CASSYSIGGGAHGELFF.

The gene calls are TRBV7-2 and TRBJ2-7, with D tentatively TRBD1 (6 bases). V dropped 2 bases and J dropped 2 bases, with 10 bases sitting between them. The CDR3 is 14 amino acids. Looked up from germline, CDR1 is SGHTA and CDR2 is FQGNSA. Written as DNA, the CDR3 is TGTGCCAGCAGCTTACAACAGGGCCCCTACGAGCAGTACTTC. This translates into CASSLQQGPYEQYF. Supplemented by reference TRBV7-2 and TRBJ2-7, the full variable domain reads GAGVSQSPSNKVTEKGKDVELRCDPISGHTALYWYRQSLGQGLEFLIYFQGNSAPDKSGLPSDRFSAERTGGSVSTLTIQRTQQEDSAVYLCASSLQQGPYEQYFGPGTRLTVT.

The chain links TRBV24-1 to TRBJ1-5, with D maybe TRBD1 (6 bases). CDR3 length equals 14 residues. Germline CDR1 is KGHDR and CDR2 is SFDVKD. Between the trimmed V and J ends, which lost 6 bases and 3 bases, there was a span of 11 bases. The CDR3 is CATSRRQDNQPQHF. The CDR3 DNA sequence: TGTGCCACCAGTCGAAGACAGGACAATCAGCCCCAGCATTTT.

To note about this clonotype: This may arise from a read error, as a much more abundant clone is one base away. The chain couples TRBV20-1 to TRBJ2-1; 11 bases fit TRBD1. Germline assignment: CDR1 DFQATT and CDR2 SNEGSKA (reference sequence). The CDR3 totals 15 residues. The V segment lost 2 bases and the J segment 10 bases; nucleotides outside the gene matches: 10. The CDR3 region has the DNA TGCAGTGCTAGAACTCCGGGACAGGGGGAAGGGGAGCAGTTCTTC. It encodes CSARTPGQGEGEQFF.

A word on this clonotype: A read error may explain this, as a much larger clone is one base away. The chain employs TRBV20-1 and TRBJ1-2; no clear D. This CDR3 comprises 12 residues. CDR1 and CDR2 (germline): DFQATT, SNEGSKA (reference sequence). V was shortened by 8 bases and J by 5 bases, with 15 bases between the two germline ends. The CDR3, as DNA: TGCAGTACTCCGATGGGCGGATATGGCTACACCTTC. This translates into CSTPMGGYGYTF.

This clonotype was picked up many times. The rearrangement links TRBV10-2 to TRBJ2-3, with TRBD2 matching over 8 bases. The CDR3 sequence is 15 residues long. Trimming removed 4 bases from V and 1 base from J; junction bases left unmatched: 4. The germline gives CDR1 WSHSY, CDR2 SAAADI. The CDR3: CASSGARGGTDTQYF. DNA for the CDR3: TGCGCCAGCAGTGGGGCGCGGGGGGGCACAGATACGCAGTATTTT.

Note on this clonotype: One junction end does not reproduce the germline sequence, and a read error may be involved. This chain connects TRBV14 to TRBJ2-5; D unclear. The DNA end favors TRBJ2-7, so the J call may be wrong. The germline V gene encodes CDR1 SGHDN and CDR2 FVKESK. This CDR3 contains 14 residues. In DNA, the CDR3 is TGTACCAGCAGCGAGTATGGGGTTGGCTACGAGCAGTACTTC. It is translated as CTSSEYGVGYEQYF.

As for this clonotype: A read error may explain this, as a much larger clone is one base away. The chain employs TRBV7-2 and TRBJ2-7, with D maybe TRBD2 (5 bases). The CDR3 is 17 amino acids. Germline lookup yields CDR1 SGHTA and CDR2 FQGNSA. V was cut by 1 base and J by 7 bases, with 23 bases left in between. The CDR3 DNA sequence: TGTGCCAGCAGCTTAGGGTCTCGCGGAAGCACCCGGGATGAGCAGTACTTC. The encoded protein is CASSLGSRGSTRDEQYF. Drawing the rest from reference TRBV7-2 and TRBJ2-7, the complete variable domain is GAGVSQSPSNKVTEKGKDVELRCDPISGHTALYWYRQSLGQGLEFLIYFQGNSAPDKSGLPSDRFSAERTGGSVSTLTIQRTQQEDSAVYLCASSLGSRGSTRDEQYFGPGTRLTVT.

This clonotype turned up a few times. DNA for the CDR3: TGTGCCAGCAGTTTATTCCGGGGTTCACCCCTCCACTTT. It encodes CASSLFRGSPLHF. The chain has TRBV12-3 or TRBV12-4 and TRBJ1-6; D is undetermined. V gave up 2 bases and J gave up 9 bases, with 8 bases separating them. The CDR3 loop spans 13 amino acids.

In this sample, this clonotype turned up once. CDR3 loop: CASSNRGHEQFF. As DNA, the CDR3 is TGTGCCAGCTCCAACAGGGGACATGAGCAGTTCTTC. The chain combines TRBV18 with TRBJ2-1; 7 nucleotides line up with TRBD1. Germline trimming cut 6 bases from V and 8 bases from J; bases unmatched to any gene: 4. The V gene's germline CDR1 is KGHSH and CDR2 LQKENI. The CDR3 sequence is 12 residues long.

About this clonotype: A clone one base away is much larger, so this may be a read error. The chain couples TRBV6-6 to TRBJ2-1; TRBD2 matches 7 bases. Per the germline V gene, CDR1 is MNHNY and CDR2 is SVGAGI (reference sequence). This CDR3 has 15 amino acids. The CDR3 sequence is CATRSREVVNNERFF. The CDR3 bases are TGTGCCACCCGATCACGGGAGGTCGTCAACAATGAGCGGTTCTTC.

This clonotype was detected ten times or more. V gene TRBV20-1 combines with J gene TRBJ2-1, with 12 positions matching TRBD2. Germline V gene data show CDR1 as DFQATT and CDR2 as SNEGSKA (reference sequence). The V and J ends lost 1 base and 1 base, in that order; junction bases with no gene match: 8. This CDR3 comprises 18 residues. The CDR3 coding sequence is TGCAGTGCTAGAGCGGCTAGCGGGGGGGCCGGGTCCTACAATGAGCAGTTCTTC. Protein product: CSARAASGGAGSYNEQFF.

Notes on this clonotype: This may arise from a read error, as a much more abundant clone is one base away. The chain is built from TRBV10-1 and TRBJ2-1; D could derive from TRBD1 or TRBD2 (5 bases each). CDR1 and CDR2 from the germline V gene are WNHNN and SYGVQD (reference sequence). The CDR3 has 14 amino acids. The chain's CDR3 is CASREWGSGNEQFF. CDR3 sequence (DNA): TGCGCCAGCAGGGAGTGGGGGAGCGGCAATGAGCAGTTCTTC.